These 29 T cell receptor beta chains were all obtained from the same sample, sequenced in a study of blood T cell repertoires in COVID-19. Data came from immunoSEQ multiplex PCR; TCRdb stores just in-frame clones and leaves some out. The sample comprises roughly 26,000 clones, around 83% of which are singletons, and around 25% rests with the top ten. The sample was peripheral blood. The receptors shown here come from a human donor in a cohort sampled during active COVID-19.

This clone has just a few counts. The chain links TRBV12-3 or TRBV12-4 to TRBJ1-1; D unresolved. V gave up 6 bases and J gave up 7 bases, with 9 bases separating them. The CDR3 sequence is 11 residues long. CDR3 in DNA: TGTGCCAGCAGCCACGGTTATGAAGCTTTCTTT. Its protein is CASSHGYEAFF.

J is TRBJ1-2 and V is TRBV5-1, with 10 bases identical to TRBD1. J lost 4 bases, V lost 5 bases, and 8 bases had no gene match. Germline V lookup: CDR1 SGHRS, CDR2 YFSETQ. This CDR3 has 15 amino acids. The CDR3 is CASSHPGQGRYGYTF. CDR3 sequence (DNA): TGCGCCAGCAGTCACCCGGGACAGGGGCGCTATGGCTACACCTTC.

The chain links TRBV9 to TRBJ2-1, with TRBD2 identical over 7 bases. Germline-derived CDR1 and CDR2 are SGDLS and YYNGEE. The trim removed 4 bases at V and 8 bases at J, leaving 9 bases unmatched. This CDR3 contains 14 residues. CDR3 bases: TGTGCCAGCAGCCCGCGGACTAGTCTTGATGAGCAGTTCTTC. Amino acid sequence: CASSPRTSLDEQFF.

The rearrangement links TRBV18 to TRBJ2-6, with 9 bases lining up with TRBD1. Germline V CDR1 and CDR2: KGHSH, LQKENI. V was pared by 3 bases and J by 0 bases, with 3 bases of the junction left unmatched. CDR3 length: 17 amino acids. The CDR3 nucleotides read TGTGCCAGCTCACCGACAGGGGGGGACTCTGGGGCCAACGTCCTGACTTTC. Protein: CASSPTGGDSGANVLTF. Together with reference TRBV18 and TRBJ2-6, the CDR3 gives the full variable domain: NAGVMQNPRHLVRRRGQEARLRCSPMKGHSHVYWYRQLPEEGLKFMVYLQKENIIDESGMPKERFSAEFPKEGPSILRIQQVVRGDSAAYFCASSPTGGDSGANVLTFGAGSRLTVL.

V gene TRBV4-1 combines with J gene TRBJ2-7; D possibly corresponds to TRBD1 (6 bases). Germline V gene sequence: CDR1 MGHRA, CDR2 YSYEKL. Trimming took off 2 bases at V and 7 bases at J, with 18 bases between the two ends. This CDR3 spans 15 amino acids. The CDR3 reads CASSQTPGQSDEQYF. CDR3 bases: TGCGCCAGCAGCCAAACGCCCGGACAGTCGGATGAGCAGTACTTC.

This chain connects TRBV29-1 to TRBJ2-3; 11 bases align to TRBD2. This CDR3 has 18 amino acids. The V gene's germline CDR1 is SQVTM and CDR2 ANQGSEA. V shed 1 base and J 2 bases; nucleotides not matched to a gene: 11. The DNA for the CDR3 is TGCAGCGTTGAAGGACCCCCTCCTAGCGGGAGGCCCACAGATACGCAGTATTTT. It codes for CSVEGPPPSGRPTDTQYF.

In this sample, this clone turned up a few times. The genes are TRBV5-6 and TRBJ2-7; TRBD1 is a possible D gene (6 bases). Germline V gives CDR1 SGHDT, CDR2 YYEEEE. The V end lost 4 bases, the J end lost 7 bases, and 15 bases lay between the germline ends. CDR3 length equals 13 residues. The CDR3 DNA reads TGTGCCAGCAGCCAGGGGTGGCTGGGGGAGCAGTACTTC. Translating it yields CASSQGWLGEQYF.

Only a few counts were recorded for this clone. The chain is built from TRBV27 and TRBJ1-1, with D hard to call. The germline V gene has CDR1 MNHEY and CDR2 SMNVEV (reference sequence). Trimming left V 2 bases short and J 1 base short, with 8 bases between. This CDR3 has 14 amino acids. The DNA for the CDR3 is TGTGCCAGCAGTTTAATTTCCCAGAACACTGAAGCTTTCTTT. It specifies CASSLISQNTEAFF.

This clone was found once. The chain uses TRBV7-8 and TRBJ2-1; 10 positions agree with TRBD2. The CDR3 is 16 residues long. Germline trimming cut 4 bases from V and 5 bases from J; bases unmatched to any gene: 8. CDR1 is SGHVS and CDR2 is FQNEAQ in the germline V gene. CDR3: CASSYGRLAGDNEQFF. As DNA, the CDR3 is TGTGCCAGCAGCTACGGCCGACTAGCGGGTGACAATGAGCAGTTCTTC.

The genes are TRBV28 and TRBJ1-3; 8 nucleotides agree with TRBD1. This CDR3 is built from 15 residues. CDR1 and CDR2 (germline): MDHEN, SYDVKM. V trimming: 6 bases; J trimming: 4 bases; junction bases outside the gene matches: 8. The CDR3 region has the DNA TGTGCCAGCAGCCGCAGGGGGCCGGGCGGAAACACCATATATTTT. Translating gives CASSRRGPGGNTIYF.

The genes are TRBV30 and TRBJ2-7, with D possibly TRBD2 on 6 matching bases. Germline CDR1 is GTSNPN and CDR2 is SVGIG (reference sequence). The V and J ends lost 4 bases and 0 bases respectively, with 13 bases between them. CDR3 length: 14 amino acids. The CDR3 nucleotides read TGTGCCTGGACCCCGGGGGTGGGCTCCTACGAGCAGTACTTC. Protein sequence: CAWTPGVGSYEQYF.

J is TRBJ2-7 and V is TRBV5-1, with a tentative D call TRBD1 (5 bases). CDR1 is SGHRS, CDR2 YFSETQ, per germline. Trimming removed 4 bases at V and 2 bases at J, with 13 bases between. This CDR3 has 14 amino acids. DNA for the CDR3: TGCGCCAGCAGCCCAGGCACAGGTGCCTACGAGCAGTACTTC. Translating it yields CASSPGTGAYEQYF. Full variable domain (outside the CDR3, taken from reference TRBV5-1 and TRBJ2-7): KAGVTQTPRYLIKTRGQQVTLSCSPISGHRSVSWYQQTPGQGLQFLFEYFSETQRNKGNFPGRFSGRQFSNSRSEMNVSTLELGDSALYLCASSPGTGAYEQYFGPGTRLTVT.

This clone was seen a single time. V and J are TRBV2 and TRBJ2-1; D uncertain. V was cut by 2 bases and J by 5 bases, with 16 bases left in between. This CDR3 has 16 amino acids. Per germline, CDR1 SNHLY and CDR2 FYNNEI. CDR3 in DNA: TGTGCCAGCAGTGAAAGACCTAGGATTCTTGACAATGAGCAGTTCTTC. Encoded protein: CASSERPRILDNEQFF.

The table lists this clone with a count of one. This chain joins TRBV14 and TRBJ1-6; TRBD1 aligns across 10 bases. This CDR3 spans 14 amino acids. CDR1 SGHDN and CDR2 FVKESK come from the germline V gene. V lost 7 bases, J lost 6 bases, and 3 bases stayed unmatched. CDR3 nucleotides: TGTGCCAGCACCAGGACAGGGGGTAATTCACCCCTCCACTTT. Translating it yields CASTRTGGNSPLHF. The full variable domain, with the rest looked up from reference TRBV14 and TRBJ1-6, is EAGVTQFPSHSVIEKGQTVTLRCDPISGHDNLYWYRRVMGKEIKFLLHFVKESKQDESGMPNNRFLAERTGGTYSTLKVQPAELEDSGVYFCASTRTGGNSPLHFGNGTRLTVT.

The genes are TRBV7-2 and TRBJ2-7; 11 positions agree with TRBD2. The trim removed 1 base at V and 2 bases at J, leaving 4 bases unmatched. This CDR3 has 16 residues. Per the germline V gene, CDR1 is SGHTA and CDR2 is FQGNSA. Here the CDR3 reads CASSLGGSGGAYEQYF. The CDR3 DNA follows: TGTGCCAGCAGCTTAGGTGGTAGCGGGGGGGCCTACGAGCAGTACTTC.

This sequence joins TRBV4-3 and TRBJ1-3; a possible D gene is TRBD1 (6 bases). V gave up 2 bases and J gave up 0 bases, with 17 bases separating them. The CDR3 is 18 amino acids. From germline, CDR1 is LGHNA and CDR2 YSLEER. As DNA, the CDR3 is TGCGCCAGCAGCCAAATCGCCTGGGACACCCGCTCTGGAAACACCATATATTTT. Its translation is CASSQIAWDTRSGNTIYF.

This clone appeared once. This chain joins TRBV5-4 and TRBJ2-7; maybe TRBD2 (6 bases). The CDR3 extends over 13 amino acids. The V and J ends lost 4 bases and 3 bases respectively, with 11 bases between them. Looked up from germline, CDR1 is SGHNT and CDR2 is YYREEE (reference sequence). CDR3: CASSRDSVYEQYF. The CDR3 region has the DNA TGTGCCAGCAGCCGGGACTCAGTCTACGAGCAGTACTTC.

This rearrangement joins TRBV6-1 to TRBJ2-7; 9 bases map to TRBD2. In germline, CDR1 is MNHNS, CDR2 SASEGT. CDR3 length: 15 amino acids. V gave up 2 bases and J gave up 2 bases; unmatched junction bases: 4. CDR3 in amino acids: CASSEMSSGAYEQYF. In DNA, the CDR3 is TGTGCCAGCAGTGAAATGTCTAGCGGGGCCTACGAGCAGTACTTC.

CDR3 residues: CSARAVETQYF. The CDR3 DNA reads as TGCAGTGCTAGAGCGGTGGAGACCCAGTACTTC. The V call is TRBV20-1, the J call TRBJ2-5; D gene uncertain. Germline assignment: CDR1 DFQATT and CDR2 SNEGSKA (reference sequence). This CDR3 spans 11 amino acids. V lost 1 base to trimming and J lost 5 bases, with 5 bases between them.

A remark on this clone: Mismatch with germline at one junction end may stem from a read error. J is TRBJ2-1 and V is TRBV11-2; 7 positions agree with TRBD2. CDR1 is SGHAT and CDR2 is FQNNGV in the germline V gene. The CDR3 is 16 amino acids. The CDR3 DNA reads TGTGCCAGCACCTTACGCATACTGGGGGGGGGAAATGAGCAGTTCTTC. This gives the protein CASTLRILGGGNEQFF.

The chain joins TRBV4-1 to TRBJ1-2, with a tentative D call TRBD1 (5 bases). This CDR3 has 16 residues. In germline, CDR1 is MGHRA, CDR2 YSYEKL. The V gene lost 1 base and the J gene lost 8 bases, with 20 bases spanning the gap. The CDR3 here is CASSQGQTYSADGYTF. Written as DNA, the CDR3 is TGCGCCAGCAGCCAAGGACAGACCTACTCCGCCGACGGCTACACCTTC.

The genes are TRBV10-3 and TRBJ2-2; 8 nucleotides agree with TRBD1. The CDR3 is 14 residues long. J lost 4 bases, V lost 7 bases, and 5 bases had no gene match. Per the germline V gene, CDR1 is ENHRY and CDR2 is SYGVKD. CDR3: CAIKDRVGTGELFF. CDR3 coding DNA: TGTGCCATCAAGGACAGGGTCGGCACCGGGGAGCTGTTTTTT.

The V and J genes are TRBV7-6 and TRBJ2-7, with 11 nucleotides matching TRBD1. Germline V gene data show CDR1 as SGHVS and CDR2 as FNYEAQ. The CDR3 is 19 amino acids. With 4 bases clipped from V and 2 bases from J, the junction kept 16 bases outside the gene matches. CDR3 nucleotide sequence: TGTGCCAGCAGCTCTCGAACCGGGACAGGGGGATTTAGGACCTACGAGCAGTACTTC. It encodes CASSSRTGTGGFRTYEQYF.

This chain connects TRBV15 to TRBJ1-1; D gene uncertain. The V end lost 1 base, the J end lost 7 bases, and 4 bases lay between the germline ends. The CDR3 runs 11 residues. Per the germline V gene, CDR1 is LNHNV and CDR2 is YYDKDF (reference sequence). CDR3 region: CATSRAGEAFF. The CDR3 DNA reads as TGTGCCACCAGCAGAGCCGGTGAAGCTTTCTTT.

V is TRBV9 and J is TRBJ1-1, with a weak D call TRBD1 (5 bases). The V end lost 3 bases, the J end lost 4 bases, and 13 bases lay between the germline ends. CDR3 length: 14 residues. The germline V gene encodes CDR1 SGDLS and CDR2 YYNGEE. The CDR3 bases are TGTGCCAGCAGCGCAAAGCAGGGTAGCACTGAAGCTTTCTTT. Protein sequence: CASSAKQGSTEAFF.

This rearrangement joins TRBV7-9 to TRBJ2-5, with TRBD2 matching over 15 bases. V shed 1 base, J shed 3 bases, and the junction held 0 bases outside the gene matches. The germline V gene encodes CDR1 SEHNR and CDR2 FQNEAQ (reference sequence). CDR3 length equals 16 residues. CDR3 in DNA: TGTGCCAGCAGCTTAGGGACTAGCGGGAGGGAAGAGACCCAGTACTTC. This sequence encodes CASSLGTSGREETQYF. The whole variable domain, remainder taken from reference TRBV7-9 and TRBJ2-5, is DTGVSQNPRHKITKRGQNVTFRCDPISEHNRLYWYRQTLGQGPEFLTYFQNEAQLEKSRLLSDRFSAERPKGSFSTLEIQRTEQGDSAMYLCASSLGTSGREETQYFGPGTRLLVL.

There are a few counts of this clone. This chain connects TRBV18 to TRBJ2-7, with 8 bases matching TRBD1. With 2 bases clipped from V and 1 base from J, the junction kept 4 bases outside the gene matches. CDR1 and CDR2 (germline): KGHSH, LQKENI. CDR3 size: 15 residues. For the CDR3, the DNA is TGTGCCAGCTCACCATCCAGGGGGCAATCCTACGAGCAGTACTTC. Its protein is CASSPSRGQSYEQYF.

The chain is built from TRBV27 and TRBJ1-1; 7 bases are a match to TRBD1. The V gene's germline CDR1 is MNHEY and CDR2 SMNVEV (reference sequence). The trim removed 5 bases at V and 9 bases at J, leaving 12 bases unmatched. CDR3 length: 14 amino acids. The CDR3 DNA reads TGTGCCAGCAGTCCTTCCGACAGGGACAAAAAAGCTTTCTTT. It is translated as CASSPSDRDKKAFF.

The chain links TRBV27 to TRBJ1-5, with D maybe TRBD1 (5 bases). The V end was cut by 0 bases, the J end by 5 bases, with 11 bases between. Germline V gene sequence: CDR1 MNHEY, CDR2 SMNVEV (reference sequence). The CDR3 spans 15 residues. This CDR3 is CASSLSIQGHQPQHF. For the CDR3, the DNA is TGTGCCAGCAGTTTATCGATCCAGGGTCATCAGCCCCAGCATTTT.